These 11 T cell receptor beta chains came from one sample sequenced in a study of T cell responses to AZD1222 COVID-19 vaccine (dated by TCRdb to the early 2020s). The sample's time point label, in plain terms: baseline before first vaccination. The method was the immunoSEQ multiplex PCR assay. TCRdb provides this immuneACCESS table in a form limited to in-frame rearrangements. Some clones are lacking; in checked studies, under half of them reflect an unresolved V gene, and why the rest are absent is not known. Counted in this sample were 80,000 to 130,000 clones; around nine tenths of them appeared once. Together, the top ten hold roughly a sixth of the sample. The sequenced sample was peripheral blood, obtained on day 0 of AZD1222 vaccination. The source of these receptors is an adult in good health.

V usage is TRBV10-3 and J usage is TRBJ2-7; 7 bases align to TRBD2. There are 13 residues in the CDR3. The germline CDR1 and CDR2 sequences are ENHRY and SYGVKD. V was clipped by 11 bases and J by 6 bases; unmatched bases: 13. CDR3 region: CAGRDYGGGEQYF. The CDR3 nucleotides are TGTGCCGGCCGGGACTACGGAGGAGGCGAGCAGTACTTC.

This chain joins TRBV5-1 and TRBJ2-5, with D possibly matching TRBD1 (6 bases). Deletions cut 4 bases from V and 2 bases from J, with 15 bases between. CDR1 is SGHRS, CDR2 YFSETQ, per germline. CDR3 length equals 15 residues. The CDR3 spells CASSRGGLPQETQYF. CDR3 nucleotide sequence: TGCGCCAGCAGCCGAGGGGGATTGCCACAAGAGACCCAGTACTTC.

This sequence joins TRBV7-9 and TRBJ1-1; D uncertain. Per germline, CDR1 SEHNR and CDR2 FQNEAQ (reference sequence). Trimming cost V 6 bases and J 8 bases, with 10 bases left between them. This CDR3 has 11 residues. The DNA for the CDR3 is TGTGCCAGCAGTTTCGGGAACGAAGCTTTCTTT. It yields the protein CASSFGNEAFF.

The chain is built from TRBV7-8 and TRBJ2-1; either TRBD1 or TRBD2 may fit D (6 bases each). The CDR3 has 14 residues. V was shortened by 1 base and J by 5 bases, with 9 bases between the two germline ends. Looked up from germline, CDR1 is SGHVS and CDR2 is FQNEAQ. CDR3 in amino acids: CASSLVRGHNEQFF. The CDR3, as DNA: TGTGCCAGCAGCTTAGTACGGGGGCACAATGAGCAGTTCTTC.

The rearrangement joins TRBV5-4 to TRBJ2-7; 7 bases are a match to TRBD1. CDR1 and CDR2 (germline): SGHNT, YYREEE (reference sequence). This CDR3 is built from 13 residues. The V segment lost 2 bases and the J segment 5 bases; nucleotides outside the gene matches: 4. Here the CDR3 reads CASSFRQGHEQYF. CDR3 DNA sequence: TGTGCCAGCAGCTTCAGACAGGGACACGAGCAGTACTTC.

In its sample, this clone was seen once. The chain uses TRBV19 and TRBJ1-1; unclear D gene. Germline V gives CDR1 LNHDA, CDR2 SQIVND (reference sequence). V lost 4 bases, J lost 5 bases, and 11 bases lay in between. CDR3 length: 13 residues. CDR3 DNA sequence: TGTGCCAGTAGTACCCAGAGTTGGACTGAAGCTTTCTTT. Its protein product is CASSTQSWTEAFF.

The chain is built from TRBV7-2 and TRBJ2-7, with D maybe TRBD2 (5 bases). Trimming pared 1 base from V and 9 bases from J, leaving 16 bases between. The length of the CDR3 is 14 residues. Per germline, CDR1 SGHTA and CDR2 FQGNSA. The CDR3 protein is CASSLGGSQRWQYF. The CDR3 region has the DNA TGTGCCAGCAGCTTAGGTGGGAGCCAGAGGTGGCAGTACTTC. The full variable domain, its missing parts supplied by reference TRBV7-2 and TRBJ2-7, is GAGVSQSPSNKVTEKGKDVELRCDPISGHTALYWYRQSLGQGLEFLIYFQGNSAPDKSGLPSDRFSAERTGGSVSTLTIQRTQQEDSAVYLCASSLGGSQRWQYFGPGTRLTVT.

This clone was counted only a few times. This rearrangement joins TRBV5-1 to TRBJ2-1; D is unclear. Trimming stripped 0 bases from V and 2 bases from J, with 6 bases between. The CDR3 extends over 14 amino acids. The V gene's germline CDR1 is SGHRS and CDR2 YFSETQ. In DNA, the CDR3 is TGCGCCAGCAGCTTGGAGATGACCTACAATGAGCAGTTCTTC. Its translation is CASSLEMTYNEQFF.

This chain uses TRBV18 with TRBJ1-4; D perhaps matches TRBD1 (6 bases). This CDR3 comprises 13 residues. Germline-derived CDR1 and CDR2 are KGHSH and LQKENI. Trimming removed 3 bases at V and 4 bases at J, with 6 bases between. The CDR3 sequence is CASSPGHNEKLFF. CDR3 DNA: TGTGCCAGCTCACCGGGACATAATGAAAAACTGTTTTTT.

J is TRBJ2-1 and V is TRBV2, with a possible D match to TRBD2 (6 bases). Germline CDR1 and CDR2: SNHLY and FYNNEI. The CDR3 consists of 16 residues. V was clipped by 0 bases and J by 4 bases, with 13 bases between them. This chain's CDR3 is CASSEARDWVYNEQFF. The CDR3 DNA reads as TGTGCCAGCAGTGAAGCTAGGGACTGGGTATACAATGAGCAGTTCTTC.

The chain recombines TRBV19 with TRBJ1-2, with 8 nucleotides matching TRBD1. Trimming at V came to 7 bases and at J to 4 bases, leaving 5 bases not matched to a gene. CDR1 is LNHDA, CDR2 SQIVND, per germline (reference sequence). The CDR3 runs to 13 residues. The CDR3 nucleotides are TGTGCCAGTATTCCAGACAGGGGCTATGGCTACACCTTC. Its translation: CASIPDRGYGYTF.